One sample yielded the 27 T cell receptor beta chains listed below, sequenced in a study of blood T cells in healthy people across ages. A second PCR of roughly 7 to 11 cycles used a sample-barcoded 5' primer and a J-beta primer mix. TCRdb itself ran the 5' RACE reads through MiXCR, one entry per CDR3 protein. This sample has about 1 million distinct CDR3 sequences; under 55% occur once, and the top ten carry approximately 19%. The source material was blood. The receptors come from a woman aged 55-70 years in good health.

The rearrangement uses TRBV9 and TRBJ2-1; 9 positions match TRBD2. Germline V lookup: CDR1 SGDLS, CDR2 YYNGEE. V lost 2 bases, J lost 7 bases, and 10 bases stayed unmatched. CDR3 size: 16 residues. This CDR3 is CASSVTISGRQNEQFF. The CDR3 DNA follows: TGTGCCAGCAGCGTTACCATTAGCGGGAGACAAAATGAGCAGTTCTTC. Drawing the rest from reference TRBV9 and TRBJ2-1, the complete variable domain is DSGVTQTPKHLITATGQRVTLRCSPRSGDLSVYWYQQSLDQGLQFLIQYYNGEERAKGNILERFSAQQFPDLHSELNLSSLELGDSALYFCASSVTISGRQNEQFFGPGTRLTVL.

This sequence joins TRBV20-1 and TRBJ2-1, with no clear D. The length of the CDR3 is 11 residues. Germline assignment: CDR1 DFQATT and CDR2 SNEGSKA (reference sequence). Trimming stripped 0 bases from V and 8 bases from J, with 5 bases between. CDR3 sequence: CSARDFDEQFF. The CDR3, as DNA: TGCAGTGCTAGAGATTTCGATGAGCAGTTCTTC.

This clonotype was seen a handful of times. The chain employs TRBV20-1 and TRBJ2-3; D is possibly TRBD2 (5 bases). The germline V gene encodes CDR1 DFQATT and CDR2 SNEGSKA (reference sequence). This CDR3 is built from 14 residues. The V and J ends lost 5 bases and 3 bases respectively, with 15 bases between them. CDR3 residues: CSAVLVGITDTQYF. The CDR3, as DNA: TGCAGTGCTGTACTAGTGGGAATAACAGATACGCAGTATTTT.

The gene calls are TRBV2 and TRBJ1-2, with D possibly being TRBD1 (5 bases). The CDR3 totals 12 residues. In germline, CDR1 is SNHLY, CDR2 FYNNEI. Trimming left V 10 bases short and J 8 bases short, with 17 bases between. CDR3 sequence (DNA): TGTGCCACCCAGATTGGGGGTGGAGGCTACACCTTC. Translation gives CATQIGGGGYTF.

The chain is built from TRBV25-1 and TRBJ1-2; the match to TRBD1 covers 7 bases. Germline V lookup: CDR1 MGHDK, CDR2 SYGVNS. Trimming cost V 5 bases and J 5 bases; bases outside gene matches: 14. The CDR3 runs to 16 residues. The CDR3 here is CASSNYGRGLGYGYTF. DNA of the CDR3: TGTGCCAGCAGTAACTACGGCAGGGGGTTGGGTTATGGCTACACCTTC.

This chain connects TRBV5-1 to TRBJ1-2; the match to TRBD1 covers 10 bases. This CDR3 spans 15 amino acids. Germline V gene sequence: CDR1 SGHRS, CDR2 YFSETQ. V gave up 4 bases and J gave up 4 bases; unmatched junction bases: 7. The DNA of the CDR3 is TGCGCCAGCAGCAGGGACAGGGGCGAACTCTATGGCTACACCTTC. Its protein is CASSRDRGELYGYTF.

The V and J genes are TRBV13 and TRBJ2-2, with TRBD1 matching 8 bases. The V gene end was trimmed by 5 bases and the J gene end by 4 bases; junction bases not matched to a gene: 3. This CDR3 is 14 amino acids long. The germline V gene encodes CDR1 PRHDT and CDR2 FYEKMQ (reference sequence). CDR3 region: CASSRDRFTGELFF. CDR3 DNA: TGTGCCAGCAGCCGGGACAGGTTCACCGGGGAGCTGTTTTTT.

V and J are TRBV28 and TRBJ2-7, with 8 bases that match TRBD1. V lost 8 bases and J lost 10; bases outside the gene matches: 10. Germline V gene sequence: CDR1 MDHEN, CDR2 SYDVKM. The CDR3 loop spans 12 amino acids. CDR3 DNA sequence: TGTGCCAGCCGGAGGGGCAGGGGGCCCCAGTACTTC. Amino acids: CASRRGRGPQYF.

This clonotype occurred a few times. V usage is TRBV20-1 and J usage is TRBJ2-7, with 12 bases aligning to TRBD2. Trimming at V came to 5 bases and at J to 3 bases, leaving 5 bases not matched to a gene. This CDR3 contains 14 residues. The germline gives CDR1 DFQATT, CDR2 SNEGSKA (reference sequence). The CDR3 sequence: CSAPGTSGFYEQYF. The CDR3 DNA reads TGCAGTGCTCCCGGGACTAGCGGGTTCTACGAGCAGTACTTC.

The V gene is TRBV30, the J gene TRBJ2-1; tentatively, D is TRBD1 (5 bases). The tail of the sequence fits TRBJ2-7 better, so the J call may be wrong. Per germline, CDR1 GTSNPN and CDR2 SVGIG (reference sequence). The CDR3 sequence is 12 residues long. The CDR3 loop reads CAWSVLGREQYF. DNA for the CDR3: TGTGCCTGGAGTGTACTGGGGCGGGAGCAGTACTTC.

The chain is built from TRBV29-1 and TRBJ2-4, with TRBD1 as a possible D gene (5 bases). CDR3 length: 14 amino acids. The germline V gene encodes CDR1 SQVTM and CDR2 ANQGSEA. The V and J ends lost 5 bases and 0 bases respectively, with 11 bases between them. The CDR3 region has the DNA TGCAGCGTTACAGGCAATCTAGCCAAAAACATTCAGTACTTC. This translates into CSVTGNLAKNIQYF.

The chain recombines TRBV10-3 with TRBJ2-5, with 9 bases aligning to TRBD2. Unmatched junction bases numbered 13, after V lost 0 bases and J lost 11 bases. Germline lookup yields CDR1 ENHRY and CDR2 SYGVKD. The CDR3 runs 16 residues. The CDR3 DNA reads as TGTGCCATCAGTGAGTCGGCGGGAGGGCCTATTACGCAGCAGTACTTC. Protein product: CAISESAGGPITQQYF.

This sequence joins TRBV7-3 and TRBJ2-3, with D unresolved. This CDR3 is built from 14 residues. V lost 1 base, J lost 3 bases, and 8 bases lay in between. Looked up from germline, CDR1 is SGHTA and CDR2 is FQGTGA. CDR3 nucleotides: TGTGCCAGCAGCTTAAGCCCCCTAACAGATACGCAGTATTTT. This codes for CASSLSPLTDTQYF.

Notes on this clonotype: This sequence may be a read error, since a much larger clone differs from it by one base. This chain uses TRBV12-3 or TRBV12-4 with TRBJ2-3, with a tentative D call TRBD1 (6 bases). There are 12 residues in the CDR3. The CDR3: CASTPSTGTQYF. CDR3 bases: TGTGCCAGCACTCCTTCGACAGGTACGCAGTATTTT.

The CDR3 loop reads CASSPPGLTNERYF. DNA for the CDR3: TGTGCCAGCAGCCCCCCGGGACTAACGAACGAGCGGTACTTC. The V and J genes are TRBV6-6 and TRBJ2-5; 7 positions agree with TRBD2. This CDR3 has 14 amino acids. Germline assignment: CDR1 MNHNY and CDR2 SVGAGI (reference sequence). V shed 6 bases and J 13 bases; nucleotides not matched to a gene: 17.

The rearrangement links TRBV15 to TRBJ1-2, with 9 bases aligning to TRBD1. This CDR3 has 15 residues. CDR1 and CDR2 from the germline V gene are LNHNV and YYDKDF (reference sequence). V dropped 3 bases and J dropped 2; count of bases not matched to a gene: 4. CDR3 in DNA: TGTGCCACCAGCAGGACCGGGACAGGGAACTATGGCTACACCTTC. It encodes CATSRTGTGNYGYTF.

There are a few counts of this clonotype. The V gene is TRBV29-1, the J gene TRBJ2-3; D possibly corresponds to TRBD2 (5 bases). CDR1 and CDR2 from the germline V gene are SQVTM and ANQGSEA. The V gene lost 1 base and the J gene lost 1 base, with 12 bases spanning the gap. This CDR3 has 15 amino acids. The CDR3, as DNA: TGCAGCGTTGAAGTGGCGGGCGTAGGCACAGATACGCAGTATTTT. It yields the protein CSVEVAGVGTDTQYF.

This chain joins TRBV5-4 and TRBJ2-7; 9 bases map to TRBD2. The J call may be in error: the DNA end matches TRBJ2-5 better. This CDR3 spans 14 amino acids. Germline values: CDR1 SGHNT, CDR2 YYREEE (reference sequence). The CDR3: CASSSIAGEETQYF. In DNA, the CDR3 is TGTGCCAGCAGCTCGATAGCGGGAGAAGAGACCCAGTACTTC.

This clonotype has a handful of counts. The gene calls are TRBV15 and TRBJ2-7; the match to TRBD2 covers 11 bases. The germline CDR1 and CDR2 sequences are LNHNV and YYDKDF (reference sequence). CDR3 length equals 14 residues. With V trimmed by 2 bases and J by 5 bases, 2 bases remained unmatched. For the CDR3, the DNA is TGTGCCACCAGCAGATCGGGACTAGCGGACGAGCAGTACTTC. This translates into CATSRSGLADEQYF.

J is TRBJ2-5 and V is TRBV10-3; a possible D gene is TRBD1 (6 bases). The tail of the sequence fits TRBJ2-7 better, so the J call may be wrong. The CDR3 runs 13 residues. The germline CDR1 and CDR2 sequences are ENHRY and SYGVKD. The CDR3 reads CAIMTGASREQYF. Here the CDR3 DNA reads TGTGCCATCATGACAGGCGCTTCTCGCGAGCAGTACTTC.

This chain uses TRBV10-3 with TRBJ2-1; 8 positions match TRBD2. V shed 8 bases and J 9 bases; nucleotides not matched to a gene: 9. Per germline, CDR1 ENHRY and CDR2 SYGVKD. The CDR3 consists of 13 residues. DNA of the CDR3: TGTGCCATCTGCCCTGGACTAGCCGGTGAGCAGTTCTTC. Amino acids: CAICPGLAGEQFF.

This rearrangement joins TRBV5-6 to TRBJ2-5; D might be TRBD2 (6 bases). Germline V gene data show CDR1 as SGHDT and CDR2 as YYEEEE. There are 19 residues in the CDR3. Trimming cost V 0 bases and J 0 bases, with 21 bases left between them. CDR3 sequence (DNA): TGTGCCAGCAGCTTGGTCGGGGTAGGAGGGGCGAGTTACCAAGAGACCCAGTACTTC. As protein: CASSLVGVGGASYQETQYF.

The chain combines TRBV11-2 with TRBJ2-5, with D unresolved. The J call may not be correct, given that the DNA end is closer to TRBJ2-7. Germline CDR1 and CDR2: SGHAT and FQNNGV. The CDR3 length is 15 residues. CDR3 sequence reads: CASSFQALLPYEQYF. For the CDR3, the DNA is TGTGCCAGCAGCTTCCAAGCCCTACTACCTTACGAGCAGTACTTC.

This clonotype has a handful of counts. V is TRBV20-1 and J is TRBJ1-2; D gene ambiguous. Between the trimmed V and J ends, which lost 6 bases and 8 bases, there was a span of 13 bases. The V gene's germline CDR1 is DFQATT and CDR2 SNEGSKA (reference sequence). This CDR3 spans 11 amino acids. Here the CDR3 reads CSARFREGYTF. For the CDR3, the DNA is TGCAGTGCCCGATTTAGGGAAGGCTACACCTTC.

The chain combines TRBV7-9 with TRBJ1-2; TRBD1 might be the D (6 bases). Germline V gene lookup returns CDR1 SEHNR and CDR2 FQNEAQ (reference sequence). V was cut by 10 bases and J by 6 bases, with 12 bases left in between. The CDR3 loop spans 11 amino acids. The DNA of the CDR3 is TGTGCCACCGAGGGGGTGAATGGCTACACCTTC. Protein product: CATEGVNGYTF.

The chain employs TRBV6-5 and TRBJ2-5; D possibly corresponds to TRBD2 (5 bases). The CDR3 spans 14 residues. The germline CDR1 and CDR2 sequences are MNHEY and SVGAGI. Trimming pared 0 bases from V and 11 bases from J, leaving 16 bases between. CDR3 coding DNA: TGTGCCAGCAGTTACTCGGAGTTGGATAGGGAGCAGTACTTC. Amino acid sequence: CASSYSELDREQYF.

The chain has TRBV10-3 and TRBJ1-5, with unresolved D. The CDR3 runs 16 residues. Deletions cut 0 bases from V and 0 bases from J, with 9 bases between. CDR1 and CDR2 (germline): ENHRY, SYGVKD. This CDR3 is CAISESPDGSNQPQHF. The CDR3 DNA reads TGTGCCATCAGTGAGTCCCCGGACGGTAGCAATCAGCCCCAGCATTTT.